Each of the 9 T cell receptor beta chains below was sequenced from the same sample in a study of shared clonotypes between healthy human individuals. Measured with immunoSEQ multiplex PCR; TCRdb has only the in-frame clones, and not every one. This sample has about 600,000 clones, with around 78% found just once. The specimen was PBMCs. The source of these receptors is a woman in her 40s in good health. Some clones in this sample may be carry-over from other donors' samples.

The rearrangement joins TRBV11-2 to TRBJ2-7, with 9 positions matching TRBD1. V lost 1 base to trimming and J lost 4 bases; unmatched junction nucleotides: 8. CDR3 size: 16 residues. Germline CDR1 and CDR2: SGHAT and FQNNGV. Written as DNA, the CDR3 is TGTGCCAGCAGCTTAGCGGTCGACAGGGGGGGGTACGAGCAGTACTTC. This codes for CASSLAVDRGGYEQYF. The full variable domain, in which reference TRBV11-2 and TRBJ2-7 provide the parts outside the CDR3, is EAGVAQSPRYKIIEKRQSVAFWCNPISGHATLYWYQQILGQGPKLLIQFQNNGVVDDSQLPKDRFSAERLKGVDSTLKIQPAKLEDSAVYLCASSLAVDRGGYEQYFGPGTRLTVT.

The J gene is TRBJ2-2, the V gene TRBV27; D is perhaps TRBD2 (6 bases). V lost 4 bases and J 1 base, leaving 13 bases between the germline ends. There are 16 residues in the CDR3. The germline V gene has CDR1 MNHEY and CDR2 SMNVEV (reference sequence). As DNA, the CDR3 is TGTGCCAGCAGTTCGGTGGAGGGAGTGAACACCGGGGAGCTGTTTTTT. Its translation is CASSSVEGVNTGELFF.

This clone has just one count. V usage is TRBV7-2 and J usage is TRBJ2-1, with 8 bases aligning to TRBD1. With V trimmed by 1 base and J by 5 bases, 1 base remained unmatched. Germline V gives CDR1 SGHTA, CDR2 FQGNSA. The CDR3 is 14 residues long. CDR3 amino acids: CASSLVTGDNEQFF. The DNA of the CDR3 is TGTGCCAGCAGCTTAGTGACAGGGGACAATGAGCAGTTCTTC. Full variable domain (outside the CDR3, taken from reference TRBV7-2 and TRBJ2-1): GAGVSQSPSNKVTEKGKDVELRCDPISGHTALYWYRQSLGQGLEFLIYFQGNSAPDKSGLPSDRFSAERTGGSVSTLTIQRTQQEDSAVYLCASSLVTGDNEQFFGPGTRLTVL.

V usage is TRBV19 and J usage is TRBJ1-5; 9 positions agree with TRBD1. Germline V gene lookup returns CDR1 LNHDA and CDR2 SQIVND (reference sequence). With V trimmed by 3 bases and J by 0 bases, 9 bases remained unmatched. This CDR3 region has 18 residues. The DNA of the CDR3 is TGTGCCAGTAGTATCCGCGACAGGGGGTCGACTAGCAATCAGCCCCAGCATTTT. It is translated as CASSIRDRGSTSNQPQHF.

A few counts support this clone. V gene TRBV7-3 combines with J gene TRBJ2-7; 8 nucleotides match TRBD1. V trimming: 3 bases; J trimming: 4 bases; junction bases outside the gene matches: 2. This CDR3 region has 13 residues. Germline assignment: CDR1 SGHTA and CDR2 FQGTGA. The CDR3 spells CASSLTGEYEQYF. The CDR3 DNA reads as TGTGCCAGCAGCTTGACAGGGGAATACGAGCAGTACTTC.

The chain links TRBV14 to TRBJ2-2, with TRBD2 identical over 10 bases. The germline V gene encodes CDR1 SGHDN and CDR2 FVKESK. The CDR3 is 16 residues long. Losses at the gene ends were 5 bases for V and 0 bases for J; bases not matched to a gene: 3. Written as DNA, the CDR3 is TGTGCCAGCAGCGCAGGACTAGCGGCGAACACCGGGGAGCTGTTTTTT. This sequence encodes CASSAGLAANTGELFF.

This clone has a single count. This chain connects TRBV27 to TRBJ2-5; D unclear. Trimming took off 3 bases at V and 1 base at J, with 9 bases between the two ends. This CDR3 is built from 14 residues. In germline, CDR1 is MNHEY, CDR2 SMNVEV (reference sequence). The CDR3 DNA sequence: TGTGCCAGCAGTTTTGTGGCCCGCCAAGAGACCCAGTACTTC. Protein sequence: CASSFVARQETQYF.

The V gene is TRBV9, the J gene TRBJ2-7, with D uncertain. Trimming left V 0 bases short and J 4 bases short, with 11 bases between. The CDR3 extends over 14 amino acids. CDR1 and CDR2 from the germline V gene are SGDLS and YYNGEE. CDR3 residues: CASSVAGQSYEQYF. The CDR3 DNA reads as TGTGCCAGCAGCGTAGCTGGGCAGTCGTACGAGCAGTACTTC.

The J gene is TRBJ2-7, the V gene TRBV2; D is unresolved. CDR3 length: 12 amino acids. The V end was cut by 7 bases, the J end by 3 bases, with 10 bases between. Germline V gene lookup returns CDR1 SNHLY and CDR2 FYNNEI. The CDR3 here is CASISRDYEQYF. DNA of the CDR3: TGTGCCAGCATAAGTAGGGACTACGAGCAGTACTTC.